This T cell receptor beta chain emerged from a study of siplizumab effects on memory and regulatory T cells. Clones were sequenced by immunoSEQ multiplex PCR, and TCRdb holds only the in-frame ones, with some missing. This sample carries about 13,000 clones, almost 40% of them seen once, and the ten largest clones take about 9.4%. Looked up from germline, CDR1 is SGDLS and CDR2 is YYNGEE. V was cut by 1 base and J by 2 bases, with 13 bases left in between. The CDR3 extends over 16 amino acids. Over a period of under 7 days at 37 degrees C, the mixed lymphocyte reaction cells were cocultured. This clone was counted between two and nine times. Its antigen is undetermined.

The origin of this receptor is a human donor in good health; the cells came from an allogeneic mixed lymphocyte reaction. The sequenced sample consisted of CFSE-low (dividing) CD8+ T cells sorted from an allogeneic mixed lymphocyte reaction. The chain carries TRBV9 and TRBJ2-1; D gene ambiguous. CDR3 in DNA: TGTGCCAGCAGCGTATCGGGCGTTCTAACCTACAATGAGCAGTTCTTC. Its translation: CASSVSGVLTYNEQFF. The entire variable domain, with the rest obtained from reference TRBV9 and TRBJ2-1, is as follows: DSGVTQTPKHLITATGQRVTLRCSPRSGDLSVYWYQQSLDQGLQFLIQYYNGEERAKGNILERFSAQQFPDLHSELNLSSLELGDSALYFCASSVSGVLTYNEQFFGPGTRLTVL.